This is a list of T cell receptor beta chains from one sample in a study of CD8 T cells in ankylosing spondylitis. MiXCR, run by TCRdb on the 5' RACE reads, gives a single entry per CDR3 protein. Of 380,000 or so distinct CDR3 sequences in the sample, more than 20% are singletons; the top ten hold 10% to 15%. The sequenced material came from blood, either unsorted or a sorted T cell fraction (not recorded which). These receptors were collected from a male donor with ankylosing spondylitis or in good health (not recorded which). The CDR3 runs from the conserved cysteine through the conserved F or W. A D gene is named only where the DNA matches it firmly. Expanded clones are given a class, and other clones once, few, many or no size at all.

-,TRBJ2-7,few,TRBV29-1,TGCAGCGTCCAAGGCCGGGAGAGCTCCTACGAGCAGTACTTC,CSVQGRESSYEQYF
-,TRBJ2-7,many,TRBV12-3/TRBV12-4,TGTGCCAGCAGCCCTGGCCTAGAGCAGTACTTC,CASSPGLEQYF
-,TRBJ1-2,few,TRBV20-1,TGCAGTGCCAGCAAGTATGGCTACACCTTC,CSASKYGYTF
TRBD1,TRBJ2-5,few,TRBV20-1,TGCAGTGCCCGTGACAGGGGAAGGCAGACCCAGTACTTC,CSARDRGRQTQYF
TRBD1,TRBJ1-2,few,TRBV27,TGTGCCAGCAGTGAGTACAGGGGTTCGAATGGCTACACCTTC,CASSEYRGSNGYTF
-,TRBJ2-7,-,TRBV2,TGTGCCAGCAGCGTTACCCCCTACGAGCAGTACTTC,CASSVTPYEQYF
TRBD2,TRBJ2-7,-,TRBV3-1,TGTGCCAGCAGCCCCGCGGGGGGCCACTACGAGCAGTACTTC,CASSPAGGHYEQYF
TRBD1,TRBJ2-7,few,TRBV2,TGTTCGTCGACAGGGGGCATGGATGAGCAGTACTTC,CSSTGGMDEQYF
TRBD2,TRBJ2-2,few,TRBV6-1,TGTGCCAGCAGCCCCGGGGACGGAAGCGGGGGGACCACCGGGGAGCTGTTTTTT,CASSPGDGSGGTTGELFF
-,TRBJ1-3,few,TRBV6-4,TGTGCCAGCAGTGACTCGAGTGGGACCCCTGGAAACACCATATATTTT,CASSDSSGTPGNTIYF
TRBD2,TRBJ2-2,few,TRBV12-3/TRBV12-4,TGTGCCAGCAGTACGCTAGCGGCCCAAGCCGGGGAGCTGTTTTTT,CASSTLAAQAGELFF